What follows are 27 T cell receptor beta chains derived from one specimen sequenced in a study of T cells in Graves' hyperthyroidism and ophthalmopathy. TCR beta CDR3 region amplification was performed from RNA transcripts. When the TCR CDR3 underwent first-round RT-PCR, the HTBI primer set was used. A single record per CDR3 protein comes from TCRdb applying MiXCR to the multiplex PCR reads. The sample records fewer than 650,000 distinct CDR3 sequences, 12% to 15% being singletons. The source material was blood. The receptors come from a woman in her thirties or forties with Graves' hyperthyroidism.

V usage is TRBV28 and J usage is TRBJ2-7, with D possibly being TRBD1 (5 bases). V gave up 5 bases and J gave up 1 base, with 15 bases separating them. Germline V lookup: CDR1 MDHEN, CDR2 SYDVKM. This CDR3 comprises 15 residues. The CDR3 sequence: CASSTGAGQSYEQYF. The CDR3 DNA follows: TGTGCCAGCAGTACCGGCGCAGGGCAATCCTACGAGCAGTACTTC.

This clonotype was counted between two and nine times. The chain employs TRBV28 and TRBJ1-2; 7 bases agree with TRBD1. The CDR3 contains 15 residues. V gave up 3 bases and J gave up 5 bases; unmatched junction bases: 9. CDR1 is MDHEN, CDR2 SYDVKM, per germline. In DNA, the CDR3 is TGTGCCAGCAGTTTGGGCGAGACAGGGCCGTATGGCTACACCTTC. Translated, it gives CASSLGETGPYGYTF.

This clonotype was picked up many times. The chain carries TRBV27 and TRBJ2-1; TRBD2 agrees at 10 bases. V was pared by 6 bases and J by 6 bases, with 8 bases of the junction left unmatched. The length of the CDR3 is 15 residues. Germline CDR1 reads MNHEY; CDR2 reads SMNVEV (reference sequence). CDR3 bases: TGTGCCAGCAGACCATCTAGCGGGAGCTCCAATGAGCAGTTCTTC. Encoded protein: CASRPSSGSSNEQFF.

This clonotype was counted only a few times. In DNA, the CDR3 is TGTGCCAGCAGTACTAGCCAGAGGACCTACAATGAGCAGTTCTTC. Its protein product is CASSTSQRTYNEQFF. The chain recombines TRBV6-2 or TRBV6-3 with TRBJ2-1; D is perhaps TRBD2 (6 bases). V was shortened by 5 bases and J by 2 bases, with 13 bases between the two germline ends. CDR3 length equals 15 residues. Germline CDR1 reads MNHEY; CDR2 reads SVGEGT.

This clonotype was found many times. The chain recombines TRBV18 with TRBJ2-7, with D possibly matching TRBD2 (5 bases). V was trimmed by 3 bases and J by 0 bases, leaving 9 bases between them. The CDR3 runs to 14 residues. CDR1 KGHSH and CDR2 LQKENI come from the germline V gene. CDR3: CASSPVATSYEQYF. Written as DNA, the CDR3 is TGTGCCAGCTCACCGGTAGCGACCTCCTACGAGCAGTACTTC.

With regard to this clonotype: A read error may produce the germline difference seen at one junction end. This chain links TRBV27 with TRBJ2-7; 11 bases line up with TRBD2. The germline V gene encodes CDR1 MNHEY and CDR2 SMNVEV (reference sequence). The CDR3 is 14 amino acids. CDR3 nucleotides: TGTGCCAGCAGGCCGGGACTAGCGGCCTACAAGCAGTACTTC. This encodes CASRPGLAAYKQYF.

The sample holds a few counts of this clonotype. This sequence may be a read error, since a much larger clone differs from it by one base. CDR3 loop: CAGSQGLAGGPVPDTQYF. The CDR3 region has the DNA TGTGCCGGCAGCCAAGGGCTAGCGGGAGGACCCGTCCCAGATACGCAGTATTTT. The chain has TRBV3-1 and TRBJ2-3; 11 bases fit TRBD2. CDR1 is LGHDT, CDR2 YNNKEL, per germline (reference sequence). This CDR3 has 18 amino acids.

In DNA form, the CDR3 reads TGCAGCGTTTCGGGCGCAATGAACACTGAAGCTTTCTTT. Translated, it gives CSVSGAMNTEAFF. The V and J genes are TRBV29-1 and TRBJ1-1, with D hard to call. The length of the CDR3 is 13 residues. Trimming removed 5 bases at V and 0 bases at J, with 10 bases between. CDR1 is SQVTM, CDR2 ANQGSEA, per germline.

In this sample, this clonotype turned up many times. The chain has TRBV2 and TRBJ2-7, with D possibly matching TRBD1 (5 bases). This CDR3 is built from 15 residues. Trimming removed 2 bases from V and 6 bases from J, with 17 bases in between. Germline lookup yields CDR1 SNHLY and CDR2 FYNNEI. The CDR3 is CASSEMGQQNLEQYF. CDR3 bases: TGTGCCAGCAGTGAAATGGGGCAGCAGAACCTCGAGCAGTACTTC.

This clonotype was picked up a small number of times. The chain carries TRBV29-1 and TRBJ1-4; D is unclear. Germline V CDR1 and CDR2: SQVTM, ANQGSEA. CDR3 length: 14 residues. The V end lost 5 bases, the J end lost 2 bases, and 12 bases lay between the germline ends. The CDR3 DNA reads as TGCAGCGTTCAACCTGTGGAGACTAATGAAAAACTGTTTTTT. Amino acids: CSVQPVETNEKLFF.

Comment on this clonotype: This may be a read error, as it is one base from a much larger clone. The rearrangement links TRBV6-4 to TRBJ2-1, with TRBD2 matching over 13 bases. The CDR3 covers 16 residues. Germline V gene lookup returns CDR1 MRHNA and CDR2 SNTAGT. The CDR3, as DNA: TGCGCCAGCAGTTCCCCGGGGACTAGCGGGGAAAATGAGCAGTTCTTC. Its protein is CASSSPGTSGENEQFF.

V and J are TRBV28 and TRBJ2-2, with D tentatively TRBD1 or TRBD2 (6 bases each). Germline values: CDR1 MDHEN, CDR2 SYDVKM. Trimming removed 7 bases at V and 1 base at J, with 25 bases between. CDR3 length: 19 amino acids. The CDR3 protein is CASTSWTAGARGNTGELFF. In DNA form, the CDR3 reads TGTGCCAGCACCTCTTGGACAGCGGGCGCCCGAGGGAACACCGGGGAGCTGTTTTTT.

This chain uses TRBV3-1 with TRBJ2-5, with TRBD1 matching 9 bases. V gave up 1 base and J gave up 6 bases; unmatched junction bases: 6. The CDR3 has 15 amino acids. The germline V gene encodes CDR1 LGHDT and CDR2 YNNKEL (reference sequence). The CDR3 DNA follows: TGTGCCAGCAGCCAAGGGACAGGGGTTGAAAAGACCCAGTACTTC. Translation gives CASSQGTGVEKTQYF.

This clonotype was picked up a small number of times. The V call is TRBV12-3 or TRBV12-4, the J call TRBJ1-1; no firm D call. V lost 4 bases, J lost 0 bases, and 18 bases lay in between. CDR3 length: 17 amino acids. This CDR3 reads CASSSYLLGPMNTEAFF. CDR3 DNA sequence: TGTGCCAGCAGTTCTTACCTCCTTGGACCCATGAACACTGAAGCTTTCTTT.

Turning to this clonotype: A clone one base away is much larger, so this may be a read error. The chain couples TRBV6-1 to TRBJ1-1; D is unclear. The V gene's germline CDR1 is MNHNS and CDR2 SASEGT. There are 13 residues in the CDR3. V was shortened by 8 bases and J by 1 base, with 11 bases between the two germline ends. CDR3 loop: CASSRARNTEAFF. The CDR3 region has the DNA TGTGCCAGCTCAAGGGCGAGGAACACTGAAGCTTTCTTT.

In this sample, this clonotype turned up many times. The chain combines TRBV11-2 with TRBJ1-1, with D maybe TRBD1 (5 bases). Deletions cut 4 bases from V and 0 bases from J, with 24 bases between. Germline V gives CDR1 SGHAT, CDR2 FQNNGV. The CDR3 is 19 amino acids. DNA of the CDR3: TGTGCCAGCAGCTGGGCCGGGAGGGGCCCGCCACATCTGAACACTGAAGCTTTCTTT. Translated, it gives CASSWAGRGPPHLNTEAFF.

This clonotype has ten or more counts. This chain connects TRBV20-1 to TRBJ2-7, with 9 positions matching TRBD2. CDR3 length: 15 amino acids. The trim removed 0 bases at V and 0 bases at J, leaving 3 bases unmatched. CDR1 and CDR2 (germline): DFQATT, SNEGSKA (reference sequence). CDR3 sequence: CSARDSSGTSYEQYF. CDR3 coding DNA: TGCAGTGCTAGAGATTCTAGCGGGACCTCCTACGAGCAGTACTTC.

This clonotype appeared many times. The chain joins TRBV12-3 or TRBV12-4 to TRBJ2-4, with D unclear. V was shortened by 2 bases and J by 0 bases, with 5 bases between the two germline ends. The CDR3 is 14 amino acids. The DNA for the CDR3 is TGTGCCAGCAGTTTATCACTAGCCAAAAACATTCAGTACTTC. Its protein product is CASSLSLAKNIQYF.

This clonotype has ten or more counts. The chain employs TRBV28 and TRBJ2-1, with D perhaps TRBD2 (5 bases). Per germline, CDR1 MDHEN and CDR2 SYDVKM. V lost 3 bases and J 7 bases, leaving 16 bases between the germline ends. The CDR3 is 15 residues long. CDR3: CASSLKVGERNEQFF. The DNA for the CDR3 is TGTGCCAGCAGTTTGAAAGTGGGAGAGCGTAATGAGCAGTTCTTC.

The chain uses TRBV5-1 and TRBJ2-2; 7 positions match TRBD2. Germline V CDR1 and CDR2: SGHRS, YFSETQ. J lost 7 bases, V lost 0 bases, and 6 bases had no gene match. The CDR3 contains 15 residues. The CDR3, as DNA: TGCGCCAGCAGCTTGGGGACTAGGAACTTCGGGGAGCTGTTTTTT. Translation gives CASSLGTRNFGELFF. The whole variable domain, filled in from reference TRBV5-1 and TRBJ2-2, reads KAGVTQTPRYLIKTRGQQVTLSCSPISGHRSVSWYQQTPGQGLQFLFEYFSETQRNKGNFPGRFSGRQFSNSRSEMNVSTLELGDSALYLCASSLGTRNFGELFFGEGSRLTVL.

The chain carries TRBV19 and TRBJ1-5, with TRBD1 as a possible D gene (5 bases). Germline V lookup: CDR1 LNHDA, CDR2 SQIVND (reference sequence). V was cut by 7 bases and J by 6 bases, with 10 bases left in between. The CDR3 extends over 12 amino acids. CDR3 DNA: TGTGCCAGTATGGGGGTTAGTCAGCCCCAGCATTTT. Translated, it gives CASMGVSQPQHF. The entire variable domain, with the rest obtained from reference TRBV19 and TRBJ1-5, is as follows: DGGITQSPKYLFRKEGQNVTLSCEQNLNHDAMYWYRQDPGQGLRLIYYSQIVNDFQKGDIAEGYSVSREKKESFPLTVTSAQKNPTAFYLCASMGVSQPQHFGDGTRLSIL.

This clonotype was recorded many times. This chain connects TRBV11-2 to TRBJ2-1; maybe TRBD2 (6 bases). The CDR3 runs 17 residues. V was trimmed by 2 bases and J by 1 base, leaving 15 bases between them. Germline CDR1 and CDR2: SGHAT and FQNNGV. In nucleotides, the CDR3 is TGTGCCAGCAGCTTATTGTTACTAGCCGAGTCCTACAATGAGCAGTTCTTC. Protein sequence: CASSLLLLAESYNEQFF.

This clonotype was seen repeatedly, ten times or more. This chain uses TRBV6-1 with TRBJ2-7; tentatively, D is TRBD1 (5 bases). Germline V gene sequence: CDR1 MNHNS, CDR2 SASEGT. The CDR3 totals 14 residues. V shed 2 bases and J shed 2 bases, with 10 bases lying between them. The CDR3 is CASSETGRPYEQYF. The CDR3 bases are TGTGCCAGCAGTGAAACAGGCCGACCCTACGAGCAGTACTTC.

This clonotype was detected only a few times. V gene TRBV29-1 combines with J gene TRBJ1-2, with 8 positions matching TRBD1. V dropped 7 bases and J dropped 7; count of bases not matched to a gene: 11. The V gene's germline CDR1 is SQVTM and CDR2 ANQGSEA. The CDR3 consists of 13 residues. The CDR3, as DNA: TGCAGCGCCCCCCAGACAGGGGCCGTTGGCTACACCTTC. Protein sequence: CSAPQTGAVGYTF.

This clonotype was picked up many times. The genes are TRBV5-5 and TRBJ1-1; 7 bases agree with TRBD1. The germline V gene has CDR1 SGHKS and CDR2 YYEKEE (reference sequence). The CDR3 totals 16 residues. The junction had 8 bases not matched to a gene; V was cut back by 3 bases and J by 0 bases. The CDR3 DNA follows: TGTGCCAGCAGCTGGGTGACAGGGCTTATGAACACTGAAGCTTTCTTT. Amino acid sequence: CASSWVTGLMNTEAFF.

The CDR3, as DNA: TGTGCCAGCGCAAAGAGCAATGAAAAACTGTTTTTT. As protein: CASAKSNEKLFF. V usage is TRBV6-1 and J usage is TRBJ1-4; D ambiguous. The germline gives CDR1 MNHNS, CDR2 SASEGT. The length of the CDR3 is 12 residues. V was shortened by 8 bases and J by 5 bases, with 9 bases between the two germline ends.

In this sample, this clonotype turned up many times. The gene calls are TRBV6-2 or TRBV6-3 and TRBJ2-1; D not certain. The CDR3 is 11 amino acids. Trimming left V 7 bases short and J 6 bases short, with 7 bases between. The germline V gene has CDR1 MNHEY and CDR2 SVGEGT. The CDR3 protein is CASKAINEQFF. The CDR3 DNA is TGTGCCAGCAAGGCGATCAATGAGCAGTTCTTC.